This is a list of T cell receptor beta chains from one sample in a study of neurological immune-mediated disorders. One entry per CDR3 protein results from TCRdb running MiXCR on the 5' RACE reads. The repertoire holds tens of thousands of distinct CDR3 sequences, with under 9.5% as singletons. The sample was PBMCs. These receptors were obtained from a woman in her 40s in good health. Both conserved end residues are part of each CDR3. Fields, in order: clone size, J gene, V gene, D gene, CDR3 DNA, CDR3 protein. The D gene is left open where the match is weak. Not all rows give a size; the values are once, few, many and, for expanded clones, a class.

clone size: many
J gene: TRBJ1-2
V gene: TRBV7-6
D gene: .
CDR3 DNA: TGTGCCAGCAGCCCCGGGACGGCCTCCTTGGTTGGCTACACCTTC
CDR3 protein: CASSPGTASLVGYTF

clone size: many
J gene: TRBJ2-7
V gene: TRBV6-1
D gene: .
CDR3 DNA: TGTGCCAGCAGTGAATCGACCTACGAGCAGTACTTC
CDR3 protein: CASSESTYEQYF

clone size: few
J gene: TRBJ2-5
V gene: TRBV7-6
D gene: .
CDR3 DNA: TGTGCCAGCAGCTTCTACACCGGAGAGACCCAGTACTTC
CDR3 protein: CASSFYTGETQYF

clone size: many
J gene: TRBJ2-1
V gene: TRBV7-3
D gene: TRBD2
CDR3 DNA: TGTGCCAGCAGCTCTTCGACTAGCGGGAGGGCCCGAGAGCAGTTCTTC
CDR3 protein: CASSSSTSGRAREQFF

clone size: many
J gene: TRBJ2-5
V gene: TRBV5-1
D gene: TRBD2
CDR3 DNA: TGCGCCAGCAGCTTAGGTGGACTAGCGGGCCAAGAGACCCAGTACTTC
CDR3 protein: CASSLGGLAGQETQYF

clone size: many
J gene: TRBJ1-1
V gene: TRBV28
D gene: TRBD1
CDR3 DNA: TGTGCCAGCAGTTTCCACAGGGGGGGCACTGAAGCTTTCTTT
CDR3 protein: CASSFHRGGTEAFF

clone size: many
J gene: TRBJ1-5
V gene: TRBV2
D gene: TRBD1
CDR3 DNA: TGTGCCAGCAGCCTCGACAGGGAATATCAGCCCCAGCATTTT
CDR3 protein: CASSLDREYQPQHF

clone size: .
J gene: TRBJ1-5
V gene: TRBV28
D gene: .
CDR3 DNA: TGTGCCAGCGAAAGAGCCCGCAATCAGCCCCAGCATTTT
CDR3 protein: CASERARNQPQHF

clone size: .
J gene: TRBJ2-3
V gene: TRBV6-4
D gene: .
CDR3 DNA: TGTGCCAGCAGTGTTAAAAGCACAGATACGCAGTATTTT
CDR3 protein: CASSVKSTDTQYF

clone size: few
J gene: TRBJ2-1
V gene: TRBV7-3
D gene: .
CDR3 DNA: TGTGCCAGCAGCTTAATGAGGAGCGGTACCTACAATGAGCAGTTCTTC
CDR3 protein: CASSLMRSGTYNEQFF

clone size: many
J gene: TRBJ1-2
V gene: TRBV4-2
D gene: TRBD1
CDR3 DNA: TGTGCCAGCAGCCAAGAAAACGTACAGGGGTTGGGAGGCTACACCTTC
CDR3 protein: CASSQENVQGLGGYTF

clone size: many
J gene: TRBJ2-3
V gene: TRBV19
D gene: .
CDR3 DNA: TGTGCCAGTAGTACCCGACTGGCAGCAGATACGCAGTATTTT
CDR3 protein: CASSTRLAADTQYF

clone size: many
J gene: TRBJ2-5
V gene: TRBV5-1
D gene: .
CDR3 DNA: TGCGCCAGCAGCCTTCGGCGTGGTTTGGAGACCCAGTACTTC
CDR3 protein: CASSLRRGLETQYF

clone size: once
J gene: TRBJ2-3
V gene: TRBV5-1
D gene: .
CDR3 DNA: TGCGCCAGCAGCTTGTCTGGGGAAACACATACGCAGTATTTT
CDR3 protein: CASSLSGETHTQYF

clone size: many
J gene: TRBJ2-2
V gene: TRBV3-1
D gene: TRBD2
CDR3 DNA: TGTGCCAGCAGCCAAGATAGCGGGGGGGCCGGGGAGCTGTTTTTT
CDR3 protein: CASSQDSGGAGELFF

clone size: many
J gene: TRBJ1-1
V gene: TRBV5-1
D gene: .
CDR3 DNA: TGCGCCAGCAGCCTCAAACTCGGGGGGGCAGGTATGAACACTGAAGCTTTCTTT
CDR3 protein: CASSLKLGGAGMNTEAFF

clone size: .
J gene: TRBJ2-3
V gene: TRBV5-6
D gene: .
CDR3 DNA: TGTGCCAGCAGCTTGGGGTCGACCACAGATACGCAGTATTTT
CDR3 protein: CASSLGSTTDTQYF

clone size: many
J gene: TRBJ2-7
V gene: TRBV27
D gene: TRBD1
CDR3 DNA: TGTGCCAGCAGTGAGGACAGGGAGGCCTACGAGCAGTACTTC
CDR3 protein: CASSEDREAYEQYF

clone size: many
J gene: TRBJ2-7
V gene: TRBV20-1
D gene: .
CDR3 DNA: TGCAGTGCTAGAGCCGGGCCATCCTACGAGCAGTACTTC
CDR3 protein: CSARAGPSYEQYF

clone size: many
J gene: TRBJ2-1
V gene: TRBV6-5
D gene: TRBD1
CDR3 DNA: TGTGCCAGCAGGCCGGGACAGGGGAAATACAATGAGCAGTTCTTC
CDR3 protein: CASRPGQGKYNEQFF

clone size: many
J gene: TRBJ1-3
V gene: TRBV6-1
D gene: .
CDR3 DNA: TGTGCCAGCAAGGAAACTCCGAGCTCTGGAAACACCATATATTTT
CDR3 protein: CASKETPSSGNTIYF

clone size: many
J gene: TRBJ2-3
V gene: TRBV14
D gene: TRBD2
CDR3 DNA: TGTGCCAGCAGCCTATTCCGGAGCGGGGGGGCCGGGGATACGCAGTATTTT
CDR3 protein: CASSLFRSGGAGDTQYF

clone size: many
J gene: TRBJ1-1
V gene: TRBV29-1
D gene: TRBD1
CDR3 DNA: TGCAGCGTTGAACCTAGGACAGGGCCGATCACTGAAGCTTTCTTT
CDR3 protein: CSVEPRTGPITEAFF

clone size: many
J gene: TRBJ2-6
V gene: TRBV4-1
D gene: .
CDR3 DNA: TGCGCCAGCAGCCAAGTTGGACAGACCTCTGGGGCCAACGTCCTGACTTTC
CDR3 protein: CASSQVGQTSGANVLTF

clone size: many
J gene: TRBJ2-1
V gene: TRBV20-1
D gene: TRBD2
CDR3 DNA: TGCAGTGCTAGAGATTACGGACTAGCTAACAATGAGCAGTTCTTC
CDR3 protein: CSARDYGLANNEQFF

clone size: many
J gene: TRBJ1-3
V gene: TRBV29-1
D gene: .
CDR3 DNA: TGCAGCGTTGTCGGAGAGAGCTCTGGAAACACCATATATTTT
CDR3 protein: CSVVGESSGNTIYF

clone size: many
J gene: TRBJ2-7
V gene: TRBV24-1
D gene: .
CDR3 DNA: TGTGCCACCAGCCCCAGCCAAAGGGGCGAGCAGTACTTC
CDR3 protein: CATSPSQRGEQYF

clone size: many
J gene: TRBJ1-1
V gene: TRBV27
D gene: .
CDR3 DNA: TGTGCCAGCACCCGGAAAGCAGCGGTATCTGAAGCTTTCTTT
CDR3 protein: CASTRKAAVSEAFF

clone size: many
J gene: TRBJ1-3
V gene: TRBV29-1
D gene: .
CDR3 DNA: TGCAGCGTCGTCCTCGTTCATCCTACAATCTCTGGAAACACCATATATTTT
CDR3 protein: CSVVLVHPTISGNTIYF

clone size: many
J gene: TRBJ1-4
V gene: TRBV12-3/TRBV12-4
D gene: .
CDR3 DNA: TGTGCCAGCACCCCCCCCAGGGGCGAAAAACTGTTTTTT
CDR3 protein: CASTPPRGEKLFF

clone size: many
J gene: TRBJ2-2
V gene: TRBV7-2
D gene: .
CDR3 DNA: TGTGCCAGCAGCGAACAAGTCGGAGGGGGAAACGGGGAGCTGTTTTTT
CDR3 protein: CASSEQVGGGNGELFF

clone size: many
J gene: TRBJ2-2
V gene: TRBV5-1
D gene: TRBD1
CDR3 DNA: TGCGCCAGCAGCTACTGGACAGGGGCGAACACCGGGGAGCTGTTTTTT
CDR3 protein: CASSYWTGANTGELFF

clone size: .
J gene: TRBJ1-1
V gene: TRBV5-1
D gene: .
CDR3 DNA: TGCGCCAGCAGCTTCGTGGGGGACGGGTACACTGAAGCTTTCTTT
CDR3 protein: CASSFVGDGYTEAFF

clone size: many
J gene: TRBJ2-3
V gene: TRBV5-1
D gene: TRBD2
CDR3 DNA: TGCGCCAGCAGCTTGGGGCGGGGGGCCCCCTTGGATACGCAGTATTTT
CDR3 protein: CASSLGRGAPLDTQYF

clone size: many
J gene: TRBJ2-4
V gene: TRBV10-3
D gene: TRBD1
CDR3 DNA: TGTGCCATCAGTGAGGGGACAGTTACAGCCAAAAACATTCAGTACTTC
CDR3 protein: CAISEGTVTAKNIQYF

clone size: many
J gene: TRBJ1-5
V gene: TRBV20-1
D gene: TRBD1
CDR3 DNA: TGCAGTGCTCTTCGGGACAGGGGAAATCAGCCCCAGCATTTT
CDR3 protein: CSALRDRGNQPQHF

clone size: many
J gene: TRBJ1-1
V gene: TRBV6-2/TRBV6-3
D gene: .
CDR3 DNA: TGTGCCAGCAGACCTCAACCAGGTTCTGAAGCTTTCTTT
CDR3 protein: CASRPQPGSEAFF

clone size: many
J gene: TRBJ2-3
V gene: TRBV28
D gene: .
CDR3 DNA: TGTGCCAGCAGCAAAAGGGGTACGGGGACAGATACGCAGTATTTT
CDR3 protein: CASSKRGTGTDTQYF

clone size: many
J gene: TRBJ2-1
V gene: TRBV18
D gene: .
CDR3 DNA: TGTGCCAGCTCACCCGGCGGTTACAGGGGGGGTGAGCAGTTCTTC
CDR3 protein: CASSPGGYRGGEQFF

clone size: .
J gene: TRBJ2-3
V gene: TRBV5-1
D gene: .
CDR3 DNA: TGCGCCAGCAGCTTGGCCAGGCCTAGCACAGATACGCAGTATTTT
CDR3 protein: CASSLARPSTDTQYF

clone size: many
J gene: TRBJ1-5
V gene: TRBV6-1
D gene: .
CDR3 DNA: TGTGCCAGCAGCGGGAGTTGGGATCAGCCCCAGCATTTT
CDR3 protein: CASSGSWDQPQHF

clone size: many
J gene: TRBJ1-2
V gene: TRBV6-5
D gene: .
CDR3 DNA: TGTGCCAGCAGTTACTCCAGCGCAAACTATGGCTACACCTTC
CDR3 protein: CASSYSSANYGYTF

clone size: many
J gene: TRBJ2-1
V gene: TRBV4-2
D gene: TRBD2
CDR3 DNA: TGTGCCAGCAGCCCCGGGGGGTCCTACAATGAGCAGTTCTTC
CDR3 protein: CASSPGGSYNEQFF

clone size: many
J gene: TRBJ2-4
V gene: TRBV4-1
D gene: .
CDR3 DNA: TGCGCCAGCAGCCATTCCCTCGACGGGAAAAACATTCAGTACTTC
CDR3 protein: CASSHSLDGKNIQYF

clone size: many
J gene: TRBJ2-2
V gene: TRBV7-9
D gene: TRBD1
CDR3 DNA: TGTGCCAGCAGCTTTCCGGGACAGGGAAAGACAGGGGAGCTGTTTTTT
CDR3 protein: CASSFPGQGKTGELFF

clone size: many
J gene: TRBJ1-3
V gene: TRBV11-2
D gene: TRBD1
CDR3 DNA: TGTGCCAGCAGCCTCACTGGACAGGACTCTGGAAACACCATATATTTT
CDR3 protein: CASSLTGQDSGNTIYF

clone size: many
J gene: TRBJ1-2
V gene: TRBV29-1
D gene: .
CDR3 DNA: TGCAGCGTTGAAGAAGGGGAAGGCTACACCTTC
CDR3 protein: CSVEEGEGYTF

clone size: many
J gene: TRBJ2-2
V gene: TRBV7-2
D gene: .
CDR3 DNA: TGTGCCAGCAGCTTTCGGTCGGGAGTTGGAGGCGGGGAGCTGTTTTTT
CDR3 protein: CASSFRSGVGGGELFF

clone size: many
J gene: TRBJ2-3
V gene: TRBV19
D gene: TRBD2
CDR3 DNA: TGTGCCAGTAGTATCCCCGGACTAGCGGTTAGCACAGATACGCAGTATTTT
CDR3 protein: CASSIPGLAVSTDTQYF

clone size: .
J gene: TRBJ2-3
V gene: TRBV11-2
D gene: .
CDR3 DNA: TGTGCCAGCAGCTTTGGAAACTTGTATTTT
CDR3 protein: CASSFGNLYF

clone size: few
J gene: TRBJ1-1
V gene: TRBV19
D gene: TRBD1
CDR3 DNA: TGTGCCAGTAGTCCTTGGACAGGGGCGGGCGCTGAAGCTTTCTTT
CDR3 protein: CASSPWTGAGAEAFF

clone size: many
J gene: TRBJ2-1
V gene: TRBV5-1
D gene: .
CDR3 DNA: TGCGCCAGCAGCTTCAAAGATGAGCAGTTCTTC
CDR3 protein: CASSFKDEQFF

clone size: many
J gene: TRBJ2-5
V gene: TRBV5-1
D gene: TRBD2
CDR3 DNA: TGCGCCAGCAGCCCCTCAGCGGGAACGGCGGAGACCCAGTACTTC
CDR3 protein: CASSPSAGTAETQYF

clone size: many
J gene: TRBJ2-7
V gene: TRBV7-9
D gene: .
CDR3 DNA: TGTGCCAGCAGCCCTCAGGTAGTCTACGAGCAGTACTTC
CDR3 protein: CASSPQVVYEQYF

clone size: medium-sized
J gene: TRBJ2-2
V gene: TRBV7-2
D gene: TRBD2
CDR3 DNA: TGTGCCAGCAGCTTAGCTAGCGGGGGGGTCACCGGGGAGCTGTTTTTT
CDR3 protein: CASSLASGGVTGELFF